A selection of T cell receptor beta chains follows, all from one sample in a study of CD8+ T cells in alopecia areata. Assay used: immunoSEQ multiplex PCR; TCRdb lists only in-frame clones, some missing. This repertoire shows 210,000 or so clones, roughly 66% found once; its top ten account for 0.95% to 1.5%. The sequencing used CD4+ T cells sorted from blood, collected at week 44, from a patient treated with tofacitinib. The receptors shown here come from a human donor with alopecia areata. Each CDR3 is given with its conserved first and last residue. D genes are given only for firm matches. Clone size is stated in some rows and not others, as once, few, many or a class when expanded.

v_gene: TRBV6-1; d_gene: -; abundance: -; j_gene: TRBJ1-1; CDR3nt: TGTGCCAGCAGTGAAGCCTGGATGAACACTGAAGCTTTCTTT; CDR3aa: CASSEAWMNTEAFF
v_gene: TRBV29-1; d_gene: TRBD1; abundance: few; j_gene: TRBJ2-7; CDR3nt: TGCAGCGTCGCATTTCGACAGGGGGATTACGAGCAGTACTTC; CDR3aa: CSVAFRQGDYEQYF
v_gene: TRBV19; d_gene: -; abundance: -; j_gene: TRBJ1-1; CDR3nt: TGTGCCAGTAGCTTTGAACCGAGGAGGAACGAAGCTTTCTTT; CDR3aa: CASSFEPRRNEAFF
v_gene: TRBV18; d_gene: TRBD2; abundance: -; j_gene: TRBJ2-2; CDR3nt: TGTGCCAGCTCACCACCGTCCAGCGGGGGCCAGAACACCGGGGAGCTGTTTTTT; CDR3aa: CASSPPSSGGQNTGELFF
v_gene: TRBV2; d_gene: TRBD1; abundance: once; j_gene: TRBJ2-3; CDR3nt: TGTGCCAGCAGTAGAAGACAGGGTGCGGATACGCAGTATTTT; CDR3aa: CASSRRQGADTQYF
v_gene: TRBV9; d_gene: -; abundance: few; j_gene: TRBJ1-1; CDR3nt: TGTGCCAGCAGCGTAGCGCAGGGGTCGAGCACTGAAGCTTTCTTT; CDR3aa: CASSVAQGSSTEAFF
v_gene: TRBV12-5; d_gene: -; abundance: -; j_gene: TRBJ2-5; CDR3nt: TGTGCTAGTGGTTTGGTACTAGGGGTCGGAGAGACCCAGTACTTC; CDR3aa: CASGLVLGVGETQYF
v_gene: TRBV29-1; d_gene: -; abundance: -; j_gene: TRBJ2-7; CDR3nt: TGCAGAACTTGGACAGAGCAGTACTTC; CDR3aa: CRTWTEQYF
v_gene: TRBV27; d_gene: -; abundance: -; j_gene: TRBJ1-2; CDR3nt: TGTGCCAGCGGGCGGACAGTTAATCATGGCTACACCTTC; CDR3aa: CASGRTVNHGYTF
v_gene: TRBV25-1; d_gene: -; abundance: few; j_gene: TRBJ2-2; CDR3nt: TGTGCCAGCAGTGGTCAGGTGAACACCGGGGAGCTGTTTTTT; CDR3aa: CASSGQVNTGELFF
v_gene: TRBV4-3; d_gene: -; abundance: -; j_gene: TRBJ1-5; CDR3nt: TGCGCCAGCAGCCAAGATCAGGGTAGCAATCAGCCCCAGCATTTT; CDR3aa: CASSQDQGSNQPQHF
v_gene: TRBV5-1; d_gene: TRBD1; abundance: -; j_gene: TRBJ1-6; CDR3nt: TGCGCCAGCAGCCTAATGACAGGGATGAATTCACCCCTCCACTTT; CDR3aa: CASSLMTGMNSPLHF
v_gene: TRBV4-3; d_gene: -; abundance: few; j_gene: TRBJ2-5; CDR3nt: TGCGCCAGCAGCCAAGAGAGTCACGGGGGAGAGACCCAGTACTTC; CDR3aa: CASSQESHGGETQYF
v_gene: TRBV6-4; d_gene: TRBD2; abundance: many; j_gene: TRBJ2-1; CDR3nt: TGTGCCAGCAGTGACTCCGGGGGGGCCTACAATGAGCAGTTCTTC; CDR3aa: CASSDSGGAYNEQFF
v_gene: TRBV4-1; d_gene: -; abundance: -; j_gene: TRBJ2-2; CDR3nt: TGCGCCAGCAGCCAATCGGGGAGCAGGGTCCTGTTTTTT; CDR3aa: CASSQSGSRVLFF
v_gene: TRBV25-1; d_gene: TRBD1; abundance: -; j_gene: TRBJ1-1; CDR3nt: TGTGCCAGCAGTGAAAGCGACAGGGAGAACACTGAAGCTTTCTTT; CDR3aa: CASSESDRENTEAFF
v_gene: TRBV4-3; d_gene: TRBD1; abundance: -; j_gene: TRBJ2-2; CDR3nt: TGCGCCAGCAGCCTAGGACAGGGAGCCGGGGAGCTGTTTTTT; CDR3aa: CASSLGQGAGELFF
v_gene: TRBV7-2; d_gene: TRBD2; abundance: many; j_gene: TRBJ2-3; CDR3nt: TGTGCCAGCAGCTCTAGCGGGAATACGCAGTATTTT; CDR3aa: CASSSSGNTQYF
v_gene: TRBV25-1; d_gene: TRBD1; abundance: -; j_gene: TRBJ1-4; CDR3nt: TGTGCCAGCAGTGAATTTCAGGGGGCCTTTGAAAAACTGTTTTTT; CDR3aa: CASSEFQGAFEKLFF
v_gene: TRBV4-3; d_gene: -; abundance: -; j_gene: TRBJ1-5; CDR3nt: TGCGCCAGCAGCCAAGATTCAGGGTTCAATCAGCCCCAGCATTTT; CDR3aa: CASSQDSGFNQPQHF
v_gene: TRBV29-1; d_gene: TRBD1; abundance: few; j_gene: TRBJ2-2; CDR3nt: TGCAGCGTCTCACGAGGGACAGGGACCACCGGGGAGCTGTTTTTT; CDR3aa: CSVSRGTGTTGELFF
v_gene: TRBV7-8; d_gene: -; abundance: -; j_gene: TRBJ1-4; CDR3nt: TGTGCCAGCAGTCTCCTGTTAGGTGAAAAACTGTTTTTT; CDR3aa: CASSLLLGEKLFF
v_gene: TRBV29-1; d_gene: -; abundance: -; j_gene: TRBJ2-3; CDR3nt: TGCAGCGTTGAAGGGACAGCTCGTAGCACAGATACGCAGTATTTT; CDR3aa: CSVEGTARSTDTQYF
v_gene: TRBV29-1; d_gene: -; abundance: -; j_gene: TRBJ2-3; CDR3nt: TGCAGCCCATCAACGTGGGCGACTAGCACAGATACGCAGTATTTT; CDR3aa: CSPSTWATSTDTQYF
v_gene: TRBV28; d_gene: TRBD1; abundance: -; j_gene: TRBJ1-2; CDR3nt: TGTGCCAGCAGTTTATTAACAGGGGTTAACTATGGCTACACCTTC; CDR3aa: CASSLLTGVNYGYTF
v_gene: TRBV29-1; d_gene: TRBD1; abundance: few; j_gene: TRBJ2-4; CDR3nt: TGCAGCGTCCAGACAGGGAAACTAGCCAAAAACATTCAGTACTTC; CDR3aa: CSVQTGKLAKNIQYF
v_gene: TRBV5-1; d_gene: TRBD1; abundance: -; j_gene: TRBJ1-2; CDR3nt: TGCGCCAGCAGCTTGTCACAGGGGGTCTATGGCTACACCTTC; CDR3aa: CASSLSQGVYGYTF
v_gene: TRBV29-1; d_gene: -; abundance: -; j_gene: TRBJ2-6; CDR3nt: TGCAGCGCGAGAGCGATGGCCTCTGGGGCCAACGTCCTGACTTTC; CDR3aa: CSARAMASGANVLTF
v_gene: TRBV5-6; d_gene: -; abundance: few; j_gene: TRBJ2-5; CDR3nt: TGTGCCAGCAGCTTGGGAGACGAGACCCAGTACTTC; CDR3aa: CASSLGDETQYF
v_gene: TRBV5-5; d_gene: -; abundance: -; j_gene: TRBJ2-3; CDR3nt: TGTGCCAGCAGCTTAGGGACGGAGACGCAGTATTTT; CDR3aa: CASSLGTETQYF
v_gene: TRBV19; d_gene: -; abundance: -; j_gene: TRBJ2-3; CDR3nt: TGTGCCAGTAGTATTGGTGGTACGCAGTATTTT; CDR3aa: CASSIGGTQYF
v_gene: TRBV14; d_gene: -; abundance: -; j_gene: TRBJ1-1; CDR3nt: TGTGCCAGCAGTTCAGCCCGACCGTGGAACACTGAAGCTTTCTTT; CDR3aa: CASSSARPWNTEAFF
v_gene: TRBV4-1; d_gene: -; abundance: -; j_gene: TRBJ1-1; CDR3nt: TGCGCCAGCAGCCCAGGCAGGGGAGCTTTCTTT; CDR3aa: CASSPGRGAFF
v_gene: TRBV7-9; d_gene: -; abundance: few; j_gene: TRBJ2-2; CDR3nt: TGTGCCAGCAGCTTATATGGGACCGCAAACACCGGGGAGCTGTTTTTT; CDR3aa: CASSLYGTANTGELFF
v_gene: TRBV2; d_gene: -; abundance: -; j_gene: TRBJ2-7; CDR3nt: TGTGCCAGCAGTGACGGGGCCAGGTCCTACGAGCAGTACTTC; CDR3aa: CASSDGARSYEQYF
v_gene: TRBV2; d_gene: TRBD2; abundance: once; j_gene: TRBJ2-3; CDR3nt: TGTGCCAGCAGTGGATCGGGGGGGAACGCAGATACGCAGTATTTT; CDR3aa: CASSGSGGNADTQYF
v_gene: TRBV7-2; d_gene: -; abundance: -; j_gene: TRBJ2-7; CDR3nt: TGTGCCAGCAGCCCCATGGGGGCCTCAGCCTACGAGCAGTACTTC; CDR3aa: CASSPMGASAYEQYF
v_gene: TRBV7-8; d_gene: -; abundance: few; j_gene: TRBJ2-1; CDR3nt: TGTGCCAGCAGCCGCGGTTCTTTCCAGGGTATTCCCTACAATGAGCAGTTCTTC; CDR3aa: CASSRGSFQGIPYNEQFF
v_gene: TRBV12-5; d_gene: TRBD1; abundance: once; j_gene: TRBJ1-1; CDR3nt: TGTGCTAGTGGTTTGGGCAGGGGGCTTTGGACTGAAGCTTTCTTT; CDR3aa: CASGLGRGLWTEAFF
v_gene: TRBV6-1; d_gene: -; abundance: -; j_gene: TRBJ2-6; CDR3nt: TGTGCCAGCATGGGACAACTCTCTGGGGCCAACGTCCTGACTTTC; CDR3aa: CASMGQLSGANVLTF